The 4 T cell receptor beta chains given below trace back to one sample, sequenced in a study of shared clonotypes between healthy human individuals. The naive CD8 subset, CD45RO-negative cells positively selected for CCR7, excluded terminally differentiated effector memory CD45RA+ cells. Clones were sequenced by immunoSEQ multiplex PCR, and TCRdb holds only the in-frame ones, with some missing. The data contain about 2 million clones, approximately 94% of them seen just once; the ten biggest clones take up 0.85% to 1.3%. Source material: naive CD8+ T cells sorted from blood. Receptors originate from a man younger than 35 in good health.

In DNA, the CDR3 is TGTGCCAGCAGTGTGGGAGCGTTTGAAGCTTTCTTT. It yields the protein CASSVGAFEAFF. The chain links TRBV2 to TRBJ1-1; D call uncertain. In germline, CDR1 is SNHLY, CDR2 FYNNEI. CDR3 size: 12 residues. V shed 4 bases and J shed 7 bases, with 10 bases lying between them.

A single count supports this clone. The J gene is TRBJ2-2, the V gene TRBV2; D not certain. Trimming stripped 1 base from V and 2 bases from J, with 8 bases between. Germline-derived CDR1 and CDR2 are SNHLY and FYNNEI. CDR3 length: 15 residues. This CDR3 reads CASSEGRTNTGELFF. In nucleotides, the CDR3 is TGTGCCAGCAGTGAAGGTCGCACCAACACCGGGGAGCTGTTTTTT.

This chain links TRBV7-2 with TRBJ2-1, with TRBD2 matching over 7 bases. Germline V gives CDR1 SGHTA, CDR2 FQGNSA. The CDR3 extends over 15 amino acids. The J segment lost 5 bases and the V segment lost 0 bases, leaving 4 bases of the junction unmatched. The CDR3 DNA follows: TGTGCCAGCAGCTTAGCAGCGGGACGGGACAATGAGCAGTTCTTC. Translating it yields CASSLAAGRDNEQFF.

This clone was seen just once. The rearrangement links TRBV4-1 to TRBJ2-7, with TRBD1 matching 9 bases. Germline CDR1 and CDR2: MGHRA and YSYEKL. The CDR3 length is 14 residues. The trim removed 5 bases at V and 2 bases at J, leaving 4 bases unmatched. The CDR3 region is CASSDRDRAYEQYF. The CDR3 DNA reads TGCGCCAGCAGCGACCGGGACAGGGCCTACGAGCAGTACTTC.